This T cell receptor (beta chain) is drawn from a study of cytomegalovirus exposure and HLA in healthy donors. Whole-study findings and limits: Later on, an analysis found that several of the most significant clusters appeared to be linked to common viral pathogens, which included parvovirus B19. A few V segments could not be told apart, such as TRBV6-2 and TRBV6-3, and were left out. An analysis that was carried out later associated about 17,000 TCR beta sequences with HLA alleles at 0.05 false discovery rate.

Both 60 Vbeta primers and 13 Jbeta primers went into the PCR. Sequencing used immunoSEQ multiplex PCR; TCRdb keeps in-frame clones, though not all of them. Altogether over 150,000 clones are present, around four fifths being singletons, with the ten largest covering roughly 1.3%. CDR1 is SGHRS, CDR2 YFSETQ, per germline. The CDR3 totals 15 residues. Trimming stripped 0 bases from V and 3 bases from J, with 13 bases between. Worth noting for this clone: Antigen: not known.

This receptor was taken from a woman in her forties or fifties in good health and CMV-seronegative. J is TRBJ2-7 and V is TRBV5-1, with D unresolved. The sequencing input was PBMCs. DNA of the CDR3: TGCGCCAGCAGCTTGGGAAGAGGTCGGATCTACGAGCAGTACTTC. Protein: CASSLGRGRIYEQYF.